This TCR beta chain originates from a study of blood T cell repertoires in COVID-19. Whole-study context: Two negative PCRs, clearance, or symptom resolution were required of recovered Cohort 3 donors.

Method: immunoSEQ multiplex PCR; TCRdb's copy keeps in-frame clones and lacks some. The profile shows 400,000 or so clones, 80% to 90% of them singletons. Trimming at V came to 5 bases and at J to 6 bases, leaving 6 bases not matched to a gene. CDR1 is MNHNY, CDR2 SVGAGI, per germline (reference sequence). This CDR3 is built from 16 residues. This clone showed up just a few times. Which cohort a participant joined came from the clinical history participants gave. Sequencing was performed on PBMCs or T cells enriched from blood (not recorded which). This receptor was taken from a man aged 35-49 years in a cohort exposed to, infected with or recovered from COVID-19 (not recorded which). V is TRBV6-6 and J is TRBJ2-1; 14 bases are shared with TRBD2. The CDR3 loop reads CASSRLAGGPVNEQFF. The DNA for the CDR3 is TGTGCCAGCAGTCGACTAGCGGGAGGGCCTGTCAATGAGCAGTTCTTC.